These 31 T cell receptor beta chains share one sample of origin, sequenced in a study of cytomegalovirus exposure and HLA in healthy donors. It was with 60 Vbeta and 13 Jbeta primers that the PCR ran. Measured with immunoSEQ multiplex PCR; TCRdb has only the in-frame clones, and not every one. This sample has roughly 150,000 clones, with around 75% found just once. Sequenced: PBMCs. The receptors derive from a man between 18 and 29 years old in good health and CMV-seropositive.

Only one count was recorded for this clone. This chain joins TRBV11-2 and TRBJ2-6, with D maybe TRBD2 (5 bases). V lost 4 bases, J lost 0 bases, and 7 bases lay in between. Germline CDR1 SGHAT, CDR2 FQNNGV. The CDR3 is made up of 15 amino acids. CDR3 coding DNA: TGTGCCAGCAGCTCGGGGTCCTCTGGGGCCAACGTCCTGACTTTC. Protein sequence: CASSSGSSGANVLTF.

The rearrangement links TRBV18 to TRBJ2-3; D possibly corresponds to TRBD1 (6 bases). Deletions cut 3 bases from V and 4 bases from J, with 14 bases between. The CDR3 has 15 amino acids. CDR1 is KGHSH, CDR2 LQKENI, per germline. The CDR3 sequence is CASSPAQGIADTQYF. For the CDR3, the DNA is TGTGCCAGCTCACCGGCCCAGGGGATAGCAGATACGCAGTATTTT.

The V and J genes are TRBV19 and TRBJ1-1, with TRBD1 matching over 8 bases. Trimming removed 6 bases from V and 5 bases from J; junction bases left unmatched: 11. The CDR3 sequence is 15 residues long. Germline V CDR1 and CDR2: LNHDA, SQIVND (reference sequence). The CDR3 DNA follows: TGTGCCAGTAGCCCTCCCGGACAGGGCCGGACTGAAGCTTTCTTT. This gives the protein CASSPPGQGRTEAFF. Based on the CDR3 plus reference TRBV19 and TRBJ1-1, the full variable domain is DGGITQSPKYLFRKEGQNVTLSCEQNLNHDAMYWYRQDPGQGLRLIYYSQIVNDFQKGDIAEGYSVSREKKESFPLTVTSAQKNPTAFYLCASSPPGQGRTEAFFGQGTRLTVV.

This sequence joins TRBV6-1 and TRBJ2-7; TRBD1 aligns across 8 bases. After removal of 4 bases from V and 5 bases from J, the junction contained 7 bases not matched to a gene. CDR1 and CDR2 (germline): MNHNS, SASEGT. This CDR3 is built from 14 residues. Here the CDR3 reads CASSGWTGIHEQYV. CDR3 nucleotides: TGTGCCAGCAGTGGTTGGACAGGGATCCACGAGCAGTACGTC.

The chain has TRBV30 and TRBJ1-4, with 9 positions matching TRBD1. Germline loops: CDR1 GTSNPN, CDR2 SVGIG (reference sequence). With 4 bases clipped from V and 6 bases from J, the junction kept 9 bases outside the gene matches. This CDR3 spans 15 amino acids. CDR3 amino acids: CAWIPKGQGHEKLFF. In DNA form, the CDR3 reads TGTGCCTGGATACCCAAGGGACAGGGCCATGAAAAACTGTTTTTT.

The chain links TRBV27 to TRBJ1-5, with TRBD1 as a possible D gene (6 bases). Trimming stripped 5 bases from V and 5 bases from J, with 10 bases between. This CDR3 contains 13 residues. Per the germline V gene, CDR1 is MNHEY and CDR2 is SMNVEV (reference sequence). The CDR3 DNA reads TGTGCCAGCAGTCGACGGACAGATCAGCCCCAGCATTTT. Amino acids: CASSRRTDQPQHF.

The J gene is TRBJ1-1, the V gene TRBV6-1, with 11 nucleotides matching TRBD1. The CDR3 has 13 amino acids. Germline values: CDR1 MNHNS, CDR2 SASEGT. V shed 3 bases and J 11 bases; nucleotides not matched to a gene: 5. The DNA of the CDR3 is TGTGCCAGCAGTGAGGACAGGGGGCGCTTGGCTTTCTTT. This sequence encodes CASSEDRGRLAFF.

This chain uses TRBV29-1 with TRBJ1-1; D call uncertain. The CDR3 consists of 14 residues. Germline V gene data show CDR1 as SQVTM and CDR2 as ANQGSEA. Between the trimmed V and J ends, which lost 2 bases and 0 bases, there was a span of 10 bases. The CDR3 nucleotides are TGCAGCGTTGAACGATCCAGAATGAACACTGAAGCTTTCTTT. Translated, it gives CSVERSRMNTEAFF.

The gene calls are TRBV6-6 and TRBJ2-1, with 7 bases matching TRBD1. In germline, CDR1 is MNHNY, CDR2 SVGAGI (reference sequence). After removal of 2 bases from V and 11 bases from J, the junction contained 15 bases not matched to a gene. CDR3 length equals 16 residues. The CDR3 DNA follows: TGTGCCAGCAGTTACCCCTCCGGACAGGACCGAATGAAGCAGTTCTTC. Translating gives CASSYPSGQDRMKQFF.

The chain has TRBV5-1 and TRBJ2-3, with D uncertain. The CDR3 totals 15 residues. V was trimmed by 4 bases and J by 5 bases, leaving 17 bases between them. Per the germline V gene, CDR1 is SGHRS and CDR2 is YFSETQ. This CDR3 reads CASSRRSTMEDTQYF. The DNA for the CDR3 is TGCGCCAGCAGCCGGCGGAGTACCATGGAAGATACGCAGTATTTT.

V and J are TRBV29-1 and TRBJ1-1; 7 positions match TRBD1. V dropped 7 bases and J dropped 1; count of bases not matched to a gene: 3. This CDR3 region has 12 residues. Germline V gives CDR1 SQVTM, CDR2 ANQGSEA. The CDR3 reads CSAGTENTEAFF. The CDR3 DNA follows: TGCAGCGCCGGGACAGAGAACACTGAAGCTTTCTTT.

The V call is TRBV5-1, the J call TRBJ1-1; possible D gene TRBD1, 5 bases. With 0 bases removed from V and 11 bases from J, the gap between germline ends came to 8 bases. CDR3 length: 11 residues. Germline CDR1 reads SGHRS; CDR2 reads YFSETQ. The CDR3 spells CASSLEDKAFF. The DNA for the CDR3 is TGCGCCAGCAGCTTGGAGGACAAGGCTTTCTTT.

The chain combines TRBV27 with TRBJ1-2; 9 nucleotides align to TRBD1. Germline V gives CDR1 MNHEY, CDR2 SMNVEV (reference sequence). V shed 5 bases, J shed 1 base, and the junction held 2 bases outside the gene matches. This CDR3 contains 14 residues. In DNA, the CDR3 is TGTGCCAGCAGTCGACAGGGGGTTAACTATGGCTACACCTTC. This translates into CASSRQGVNYGYTF.

The CDR3 here is CASGLGAREQFF. CDR3 nucleotide sequence: TGTGCTAGTGGTTTGGGAGCCCGGGAGCAGTTCTTC. The chain couples TRBV12-5 to TRBJ2-1; D is unclear. The germline CDR1 and CDR2 sequences are LGHNT and FRNRAP. CDR3 length: 12 residues. Between the trimmed V and J ends, which lost 1 base and 10 bases, there was a span of 8 bases.

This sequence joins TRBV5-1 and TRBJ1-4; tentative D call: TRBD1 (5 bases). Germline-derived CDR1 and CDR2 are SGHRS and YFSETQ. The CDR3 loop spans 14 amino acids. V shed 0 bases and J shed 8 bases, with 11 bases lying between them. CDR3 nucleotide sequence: TGCGCCAGCAGCTTGGGGATGACAGCCGAAAAACTGTTTTTT. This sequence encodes CASSLGMTAEKLFF.

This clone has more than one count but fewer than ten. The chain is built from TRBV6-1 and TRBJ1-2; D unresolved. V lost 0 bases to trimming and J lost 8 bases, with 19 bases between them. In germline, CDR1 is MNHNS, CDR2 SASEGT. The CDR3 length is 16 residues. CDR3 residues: CASSEAKYPQTRGYTF. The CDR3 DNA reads TGTGCCAGCAGTGAAGCGAAATACCCACAGACGCGAGGCTACACCTTC.

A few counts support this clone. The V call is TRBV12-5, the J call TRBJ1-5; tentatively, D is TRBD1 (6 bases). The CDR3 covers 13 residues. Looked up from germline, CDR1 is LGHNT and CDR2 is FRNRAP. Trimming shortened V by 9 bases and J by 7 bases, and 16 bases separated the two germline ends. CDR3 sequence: CASTLGGVQPQHF. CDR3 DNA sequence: TGTGCTAGCACCTTAGGGGGGGTACAGCCCCAGCATTTT.

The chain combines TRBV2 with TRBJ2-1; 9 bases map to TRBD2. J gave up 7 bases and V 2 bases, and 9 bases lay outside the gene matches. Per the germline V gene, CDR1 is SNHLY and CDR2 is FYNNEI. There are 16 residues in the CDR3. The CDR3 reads CASSETLAGVGNEQFF. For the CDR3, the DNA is TGTGCCAGCAGTGAAACTTTAGCGGGAGTAGGAAATGAGCAGTTCTTC.

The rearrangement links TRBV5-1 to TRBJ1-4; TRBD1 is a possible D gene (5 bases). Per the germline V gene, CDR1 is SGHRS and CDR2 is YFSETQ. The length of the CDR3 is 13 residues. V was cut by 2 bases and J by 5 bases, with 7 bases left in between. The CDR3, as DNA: TGCGCCAGCAGCTTAGGGGTGAATGAAAAACTGTTTTTT. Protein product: CASSLGVNEKLFF.

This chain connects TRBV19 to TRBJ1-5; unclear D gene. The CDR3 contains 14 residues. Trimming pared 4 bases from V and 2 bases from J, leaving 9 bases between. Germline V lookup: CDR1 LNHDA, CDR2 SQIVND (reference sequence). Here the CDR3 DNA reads TGTGCCAGTAGTAGCCGTTCGGGCAATCAGCCCCAGCATTTT. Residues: CASSSRSGNQPQHF.

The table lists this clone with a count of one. This chain's CDR3 is CASGSGWKSGYTF. The CDR3 DNA reads as TGTGCCAGCGGCTCGGGGTGGAAGAGTGGCTACACCTTC. V is TRBV6-5 and J is TRBJ1-2, with D unclear. The V gene's germline CDR1 is MNHEY and CDR2 SVGAGI. The V and J ends lost 8 bases and 7 bases respectively, with 17 bases between them. The CDR3 is 13 amino acids.

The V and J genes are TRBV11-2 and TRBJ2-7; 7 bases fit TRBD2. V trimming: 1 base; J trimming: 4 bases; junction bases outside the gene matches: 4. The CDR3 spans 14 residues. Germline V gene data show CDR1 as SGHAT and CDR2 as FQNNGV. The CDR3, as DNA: TGTGCCAGCAGCTTAGGACTAGCCGGGTACGAGCAGTACGTC. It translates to CASSLGLAGYEQYV.

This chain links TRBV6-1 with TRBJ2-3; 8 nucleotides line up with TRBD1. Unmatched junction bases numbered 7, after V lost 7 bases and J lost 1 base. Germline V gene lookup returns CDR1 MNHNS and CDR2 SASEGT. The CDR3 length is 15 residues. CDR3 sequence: CASKPGTGRTDTQYF. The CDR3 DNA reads TGTGCCAGCAAACCCGGGACAGGTCGCACAGATACGCAGTATTTT.

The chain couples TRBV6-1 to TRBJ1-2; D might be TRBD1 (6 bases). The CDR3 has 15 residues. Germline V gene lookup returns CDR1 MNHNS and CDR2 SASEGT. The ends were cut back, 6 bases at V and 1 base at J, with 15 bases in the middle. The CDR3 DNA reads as TGTGCCAGCAGCGTATCGCACAGGGATAACTATGGCTACACCTTC. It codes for CASSVSHRDNYGYTF.

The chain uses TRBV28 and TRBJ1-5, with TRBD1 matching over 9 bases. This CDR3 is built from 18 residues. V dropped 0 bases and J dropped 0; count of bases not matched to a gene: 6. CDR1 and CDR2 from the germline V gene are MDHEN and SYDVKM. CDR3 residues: CASSLWGQGPYSNQPQHF. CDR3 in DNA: TGTGCCAGCAGTTTATGGGGACAGGGACCCTATAGCAATCAGCCCCAGCATTTT.

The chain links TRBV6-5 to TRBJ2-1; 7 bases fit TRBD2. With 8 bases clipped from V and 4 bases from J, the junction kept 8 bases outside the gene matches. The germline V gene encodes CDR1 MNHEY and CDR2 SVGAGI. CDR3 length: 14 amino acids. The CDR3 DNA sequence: TGTGCCAGCGCAACGGGAGGTCGGTACAATGAGCAGTTCTTC. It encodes CASATGGRYNEQFF.

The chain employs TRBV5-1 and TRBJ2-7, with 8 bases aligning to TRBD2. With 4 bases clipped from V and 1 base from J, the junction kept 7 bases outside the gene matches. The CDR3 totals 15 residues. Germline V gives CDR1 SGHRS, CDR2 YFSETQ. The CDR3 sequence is CASSPGASGSYEQYV. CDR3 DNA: TGCGCCAGCAGCCCGGGGGCTAGCGGGTCCTACGAGCAGTACGTC.

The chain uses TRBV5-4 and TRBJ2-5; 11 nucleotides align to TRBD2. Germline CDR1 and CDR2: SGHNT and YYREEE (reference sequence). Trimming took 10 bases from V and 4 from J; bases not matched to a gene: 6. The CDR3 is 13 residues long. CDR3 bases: TGTGCCGTACGACTAGCGGGAACAGAGACCCAGTACTTC. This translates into CAVRLAGTETQYF.

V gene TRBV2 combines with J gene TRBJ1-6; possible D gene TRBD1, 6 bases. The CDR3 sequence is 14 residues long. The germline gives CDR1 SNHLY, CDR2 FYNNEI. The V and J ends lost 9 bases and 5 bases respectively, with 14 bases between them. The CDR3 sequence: CASSIQGNNSPLHF. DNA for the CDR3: TGTGCCAGTAGTATACAGGGAAATAATTCACCCCTCCACTTT.

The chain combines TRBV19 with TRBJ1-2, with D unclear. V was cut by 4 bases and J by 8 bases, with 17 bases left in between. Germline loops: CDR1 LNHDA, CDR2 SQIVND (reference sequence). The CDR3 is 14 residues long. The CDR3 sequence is CASSKSTDSRGYTF. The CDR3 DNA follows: TGTGCCAGTAGTAAATCGACGGATAGCCGAGGCTACACCTTC.

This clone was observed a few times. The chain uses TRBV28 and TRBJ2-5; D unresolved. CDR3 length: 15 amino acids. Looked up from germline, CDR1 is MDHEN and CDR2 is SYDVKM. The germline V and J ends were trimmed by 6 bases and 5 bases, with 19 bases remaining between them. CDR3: CASSVAARRWETQYF. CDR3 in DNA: TGTGCCAGCAGCGTGGCTGCGAGGCGGTGGGAGACCCAGTACTTC.